Sequencing of this TCR beta chain was carried out in a study of Ad26.COV2.S vaccination and SARS-CoV-2 variants. Study-level background: A participant enrolled in the COV1001 Ad26.COV2.S trial arm provided the sample.

The CDR3 runs to 15 residues. Germline-derived CDR1 and CDR2 are MGHRA and YSYEKL. J was trimmed by 7 bases and V by 4 bases; bases with no gene match: 5. Study observations and caveats: From the TCR breadth and depth analyses, total T cell responses may have been underestimated. Vaccine and placebo recipients had comparable breadth of non-spike TCRs.

Regarding treatment: some 20 received Ad26.COV2.S at low or high dose, single or two shots; a few received placebo; per-sample allocation not given. Following the first vaccine or placebo injection, samples were taken on day 63. For this clone: Its antigen is currently unknown.

Data came from immunoSEQ multiplex PCR; TCRdb stores just in-frame clones and leaves some out. Altogether 350,000 to 500,000 clones are present, roughly 88% being singletons, with the ten largest covering around 4.5%. This TCR derives from a person aged 18 to 59 who received the Ad26.COV2.S COVID-19 vaccine or a placebo. The sample here was peripheral blood, taken in a trial of Ad26.COV2.S vaccine versus placebo. The rearrangement uses TRBV4-1 and TRBJ2-1; TRBD2 matches at 12 bases. This CDR3 reads CASSLGLAGTNEQFF. The CDR3 DNA is TGCGCCAGCAGCCTCGGACTAGCGGGAACGAATGAGCAGTTCTTC.